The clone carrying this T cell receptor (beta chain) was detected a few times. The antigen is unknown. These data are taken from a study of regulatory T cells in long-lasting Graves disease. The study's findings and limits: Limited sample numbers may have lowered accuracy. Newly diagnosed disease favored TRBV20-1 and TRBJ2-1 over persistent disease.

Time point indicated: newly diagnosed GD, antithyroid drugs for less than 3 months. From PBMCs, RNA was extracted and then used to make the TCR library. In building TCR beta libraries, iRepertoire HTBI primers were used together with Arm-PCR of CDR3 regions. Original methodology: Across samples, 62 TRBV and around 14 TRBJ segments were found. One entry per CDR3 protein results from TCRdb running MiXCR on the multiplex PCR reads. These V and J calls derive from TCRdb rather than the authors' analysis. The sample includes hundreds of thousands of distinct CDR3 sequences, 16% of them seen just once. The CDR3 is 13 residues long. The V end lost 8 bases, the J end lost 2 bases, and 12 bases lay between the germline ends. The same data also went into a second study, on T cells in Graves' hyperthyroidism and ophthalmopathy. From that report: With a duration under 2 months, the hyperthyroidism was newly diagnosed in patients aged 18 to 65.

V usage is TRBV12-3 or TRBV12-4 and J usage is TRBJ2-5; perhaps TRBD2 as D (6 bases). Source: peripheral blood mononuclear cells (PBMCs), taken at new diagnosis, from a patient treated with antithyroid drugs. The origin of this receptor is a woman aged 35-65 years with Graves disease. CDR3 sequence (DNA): TGTGCCAGCGCGGGACTCCGACAAGAGACCCAGTACTTC. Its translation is CASAGLRQETQYF.